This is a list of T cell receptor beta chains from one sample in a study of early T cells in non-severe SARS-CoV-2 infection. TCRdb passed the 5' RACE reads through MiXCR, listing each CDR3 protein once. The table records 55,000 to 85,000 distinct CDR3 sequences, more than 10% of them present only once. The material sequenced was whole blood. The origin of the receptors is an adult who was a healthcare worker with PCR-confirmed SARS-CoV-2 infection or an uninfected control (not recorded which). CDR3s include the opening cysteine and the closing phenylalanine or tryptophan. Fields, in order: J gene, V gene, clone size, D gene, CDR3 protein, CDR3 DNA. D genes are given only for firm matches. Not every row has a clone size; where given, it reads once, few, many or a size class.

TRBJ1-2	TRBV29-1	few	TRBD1	CSVGRTGVYGYTF	TGCAGCGTTGGGCGGACAGGGGTCTATGGCTACACCTTC
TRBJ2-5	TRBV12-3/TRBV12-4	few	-	CASSLSGGGRLQETQYF	TGTGCCAGCAGTTTATCTGGCGGCGGGCGGCTACAAGAGACCCAGTACTTC
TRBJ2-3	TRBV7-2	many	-	CAWKLGSTDTQYF	TGTGCCTGGAAGTTAGGTAGCACAGATACGCAGTATTTT
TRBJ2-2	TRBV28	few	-	CASSPPTVGELFF	TGTGCCAGCAGTCCACCGACGGTCGGGGAGCTGTTTTTT
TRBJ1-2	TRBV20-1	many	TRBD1	CSAQDRDRTTPTYGYTF	TGCAGTGCTCAAGACAGGGACCGTACTACCCCTACCTATGGCTACACCTTC
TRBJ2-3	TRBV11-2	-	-	CASSLTEKSDTQYF	TGTGCCAGCAGCTTGACAGAGAAATCAGATACGCAGTATTTT
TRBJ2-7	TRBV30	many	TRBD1	CASAGTGTDEQYF	TGTGCCTCGGCCGGGACAGGGACCGACGAGCAGTACTTC
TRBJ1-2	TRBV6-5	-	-	CASSGLDGYTF	TGTGCCAGCAGTGGTCTAGATGGCTACACCTTC
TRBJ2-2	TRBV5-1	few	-	CASSWKLSGELFF	TGCGCCAGCAGCTGGAAACTCTCAGGGGAGCTGTTTTTT
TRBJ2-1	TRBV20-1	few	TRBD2	CSARRGAGANEQFF	TGCAGTGCTCGGCGGGGGGCAGGCGCGAATGAGCAGTTCTTC
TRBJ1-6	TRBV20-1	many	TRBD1	CSAKRTGGNNSPLHF	TGCAGTGCCAAGAGGACAGGGGGAAATAATTCACCCCTCCACTTT
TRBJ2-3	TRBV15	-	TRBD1	CATSRQTGAQKGTQYF	TGTGCCACCAGCCGTCAGACAGGGGCCCAGAAAGGTACGCAGTATTTT
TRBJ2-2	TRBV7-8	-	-	CASTASANTGELFF	TGTGCCAGCACAGCTAGCGCCAACACCGGGGAGCTGTTTTTT
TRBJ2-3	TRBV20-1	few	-	CSASAAVDSPTDTQYF	TGCAGTGCTAGTGCTGCCGTCGACAGCCCCACAGATACGCAGTATTTT
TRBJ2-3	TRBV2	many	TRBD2	CASSSGEPEGTDTQYF	TGTGCCAGCAGTAGCGGGGAGCCTGAGGGCACAGATACGCAGTATTTT
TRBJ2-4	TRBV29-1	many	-	CSVVGPDNIQYF	TGCAGCGTTGTGGGACCCGACAACATTCAGTACTTC
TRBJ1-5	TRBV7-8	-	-	CASSPQGGQPQHF	TGTGCCAGCAGCCCCCAGGGAGGACAGCCCCAGCATTTT
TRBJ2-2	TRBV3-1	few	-	CASSQTAGSTGELFF	TGTGCCAGCAGCCAAACCGCAGGGAGTACCGGGGAGCTGTTTTTT
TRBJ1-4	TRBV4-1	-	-	CASRRSGDVEKLFF	TGCGCCAGCAGGCGATCGGGGGATGTTGAAAAACTGTTTTTT
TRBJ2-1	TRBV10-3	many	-	CAIGPPGTGEQFF	TGTGCCATCGGACCCCCGGGGACGGGTGAGCAGTTCTTC
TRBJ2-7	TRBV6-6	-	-	CASRVQDYEQYF	TGTGCCAGCAGGGTACAGGACTACGAGCAGTACTTC
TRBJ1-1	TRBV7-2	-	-	CASSPRVLQNTEAFF	TGTGCCAGCAGCCCACGGGTCCTGCAAAACACTGAAGCTTTCTTT
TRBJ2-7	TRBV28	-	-	CASRLGGGPYEQYF	TGTGCCAGCAGGCTCGGGGGTGGGCCCTACGAGCAGTACTTC
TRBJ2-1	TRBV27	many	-	CASGLTEEQFF	TGTGCCAGCGGACTAACAGAAGAGCAGTTCTTC
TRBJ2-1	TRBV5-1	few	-	CASSDRDNYNEQFF	TGCGCCAGCAGCGACCGGGACAACTACAATGAGCAGTTCTTC
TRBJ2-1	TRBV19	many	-	CASSILGVANEQFF	TGTGCCAGTAGTATTTTGGGGGTGGCAAATGAGCAGTTCTTC